This T cell receptor (beta chain) was found in a study of beta chain features in type 1 diabetes. This clone was observed a few times. The investigators reverse transcribed all of the isolated RNA, so they sequenced expressed TCRB transcripts. Data came from immunoSEQ multiplex PCR; TCRdb stores just in-frame clones and leaves some out. The data contain some 410,000 clones, approximately 13% of them singletons. The ends were cut back, 5 bases at V and 1 base at J, with 11 bases in the middle. The CDR3 extends over 14 amino acids. Germline V gene data show CDR1 as SGHTA and CDR2 as FQGNSA. The chain employs TRBV7-2 and TRBJ2-5, with a possible D match to TRBD1 (6 bases). The receptor comes from a man under 40 in good health. Sequencing was performed on naive CD4+ T cells from blood. The CDR3 here is CASSRDRFQETQYF. The CDR3 DNA is TGTGCCAGCAGCCGAGACAGGTTCCAAGAGACCCAGTACTTC. Filled out from reference TRBV7-2 and TRBJ2-5, the complete variable domain reads GAGVSQSPSNKVTEKGKDVELRCDPISGHTALYWYRQSLGQGLEFLIYFQGNSAPDKSGLPSDRFSAERTGGSVSTLTIQRTQQEDSAVYLCASSRDRFQETQYFGPGTRLLVL.